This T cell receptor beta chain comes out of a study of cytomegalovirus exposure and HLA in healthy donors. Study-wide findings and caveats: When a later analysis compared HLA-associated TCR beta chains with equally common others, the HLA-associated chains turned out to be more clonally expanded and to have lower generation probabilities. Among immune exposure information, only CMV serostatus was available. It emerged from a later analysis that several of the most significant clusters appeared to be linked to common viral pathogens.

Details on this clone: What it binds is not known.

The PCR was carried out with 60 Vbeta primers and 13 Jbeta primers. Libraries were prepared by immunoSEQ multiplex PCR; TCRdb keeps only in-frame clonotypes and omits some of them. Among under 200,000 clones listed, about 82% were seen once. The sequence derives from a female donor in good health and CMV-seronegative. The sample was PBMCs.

The CDR3 DNA reads TGTGCCAGCACCCGGAGCATAGGCTACGAGCAGTACTTC. Translated: CASTRSIGYEQYF. This chain joins TRBV6-6 and TRBJ2-7; D unclear. Trimming cost V 7 bases and J 3 bases, with 13 bases left between them. Germline lookup yields CDR1 MNHNY and CDR2 SVGAGI (reference sequence). The CDR3 has 13 residues.